These 9 T cell receptor beta chains were all obtained from the same sample, sequenced in a study of shared clonotypes between healthy human individuals. Assay: immunoSEQ multiplex PCR; the TCRdb copy retains only in-frame clones and omits some. The repertoire has roughly 1,000,000 clones, around 78% of them found once; the top ten carry 0.5% to 0.65%. Specimen: memory CD4+ T cells from PBMCs. Stated subset: CD45RA-negative fraction. The receptors derive from a man aged 18 to 30 in good health. Some clones in this sample may be carry-over from other donors' samples.

This sequence joins TRBV5-1 and TRBJ1-2, with 8 positions matching TRBD1. Germline V gene lookup returns CDR1 SGHRS and CDR2 YFSETQ. The CDR3 has 15 amino acids. V shed 1 base and J 8 bases; nucleotides not matched to a gene: 10. In DNA form, the CDR3 reads TGCGCCAGCAGCTTGCTCGACAGGGGAGGTTTCGGCTACACCTTC. It is translated as CASSLLDRGGFGYTF.

The gene calls are TRBV30 and TRBJ2-2; D unresolved. CDR1 is GTSNPN, CDR2 SVGIG, per germline (reference sequence). The CDR3 loop spans 16 amino acids. Trimming took off 4 bases at V and 2 bases at J, with 17 bases between the two ends. The CDR3 DNA sequence: TGTGCCTGGAATATATTGGGCGCTTTAAACACCGGGGAGCTGTTTTTT. This sequence encodes CAWNILGALNTGELFF.

V and J are TRBV7-9 and TRBJ1-2, with D perhaps TRBD1 (6 bases). The germline V gene encodes CDR1 SEHNR and CDR2 FQNEAQ (reference sequence). The CDR3 is 15 residues long. Trimming stripped 7 bases from V and 2 bases from J, with 17 bases between. CDR3 DNA sequence: TGTGCCAGCACCCGACAGGTCTTGCAAAACTATGGCTACACCTTC. This translates into CASTRQVLQNYGYTF. Complete variable domain (other parts from reference TRBV7-9 and TRBJ1-2): DTGVSQNPRHKITKRGQNVTFRCDPISEHNRLYWYRQTLGQGPEFLTYFQNEAQLEKSRLLSDRFSAERPKGSFSTLEIQRTEQGDSAMYLCASTRQVLQNYGYTFGSGTRLTVV.

This clone has at least ten counts. In the same sample, other DNA sequences code for this CDR3. This rearrangement joins TRBV30 to TRBJ2-7; TRBD2 is a possible D gene (5 bases). CDR1 and CDR2 (germline): GTSNPN, SVGIG (reference sequence). The CDR3 runs to 12 residues. Trimming removed 0 bases from V and 5 bases from J, with 8 bases in between. The CDR3 coding sequence is TGTGCCTGGAGTGTATCGGGGAACGAGCAGTACTTC. Translating it yields CAWSVSGNEQYF.

The chain is built from TRBV28 and TRBJ1-2; tentatively, D is TRBD1 (5 bases). V lost 8 bases, J lost 3 bases, and 10 bases lay in between. The CDR3 extends over 12 amino acids. Germline loops: CDR1 MDHEN, CDR2 SYDVKM. CDR3 loop: CASRGRDYGYTF. For the CDR3, the DNA is TGTGCCAGCCGGGGGAGGGACTATGGCTACACCTTC.

The chain joins TRBV27 to TRBJ2-7, with D unclear. From germline, CDR1 is MNHEY and CDR2 SMNVEV (reference sequence). Trimming took off 3 bases at V and 2 bases at J, with 8 bases between the two ends. This CDR3 region has 13 residues. CDR3 DNA: TGTGCCAGCAGTTTTCTAGGTACCTACGAGCAGTACTTC. This gives the protein CASSFLGTYEQYF.

The chain combines TRBV19 with TRBJ1-4, with D unclear. V was pared by 3 bases and J by 2 bases, with 13 bases between. The length of the CDR3 is 16 residues. Germline lookup yields CDR1 LNHDA and CDR2 SQIVND (reference sequence). The CDR3 DNA is TGTGCCAGTAGTATCTCAGGCCTACGGACTAATGAAAAACTGTTTTTT. Amino acids: CASSISGLRTNEKLFF.

This chain connects TRBV11-3 to TRBJ2-7; D remains unclear. The CDR3 extends over 14 amino acids. V gave up 2 bases and J gave up 2 bases, with 10 bases separating them. The V gene's germline CDR1 is SGHNT and CDR2 YENEEA. This chain's CDR3 is CASSLNSGTYEQYF. The CDR3, as DNA: TGTGCCAGCAGCTTAAATTCAGGTACCTACGAGCAGTACTTC.

The CDR3 reads CSPRVGAETQYF. The CDR3 DNA reads as TGCAGCCCCAGGGTGGGAGCGGAGACCCAGTACTTC. The rearrangement joins TRBV29-1 to TRBJ2-5, with D perhaps matching TRBD1 or TRBD2 (5 bases each). Trimming pared 8 bases from V and 5 bases from J, leaving 15 bases between. The CDR3 sequence is 12 residues long. Germline V gene data show CDR1 as SQVTM and CDR2 as ANQGSEA.